Each of the 25 T cell receptor beta chains below was sequenced from the same sample in a study of shared clonotypes between healthy human individuals. Clones were sequenced by immunoSEQ multiplex PCR, and TCRdb holds only the in-frame ones, with some missing. The sample carries approximately 1.5 million clones, around 98.5% recorded once. Sample: naive CD4+ T cells sorted from blood. Subset indicated: CD45RA+ positively selected. The source is a man aged 25-45 years in good health.

This clone was detected once. The chain uses TRBV12-2 and TRBJ1-2. TRBV12-2 is a known pseudogene. The CDR3 length is 18 residues. The DNA for the CDR3 is TGTGCAAGTCGCTTAGAAAGGAGGAGAGAGAGAGGGGAATATGGCTACACCTTC. Translating gives CASRLERRRERGEYGYTF.

V is TRBV10-3 and J is TRBJ2-7; 10 bases are shared with TRBD2. Losses at the gene ends were 2 bases for V and 3 bases for J; bases not matched to a gene: 7. The CDR3 covers 16 residues. Germline lookup yields CDR1 ENHRY and CDR2 SYGVKD. CDR3 in DNA: TGTGCCATCAGTGAGGAAGGGACTAGCGCCTTCTACGAGCAGTACTTC. It encodes CAISEEGTSAFYEQYF.

The chain carries TRBV29-1 and TRBJ1-2; TRBD1 might be the D (5 bases). Trimming shortened V by 4 bases and J by 10 bases, and 28 bases separated the two germline ends. Germline V gene lookup returns CDR1 SQVTM and CDR2 ANQGSEA. The CDR3 covers 16 residues. CDR3 coding DNA: TGCAGCGTTGCGACGGCGATACGGGGACCCGATTTTTTCTACACCTTC. It codes for CSVATAIRGPDFFYTF.

This chain joins TRBV30 and TRBJ2-3; TRBD1 is a possible D gene (6 bases). From germline, CDR1 is GTSNPN and CDR2 SVGIG (reference sequence). The CDR3 runs 12 residues. V was clipped by 4 bases and J by 4 bases, with 9 bases between them. In nucleotides, the CDR3 is TGTGCCTGGACTGGGGGCCCAGATACGCAGTATTTT. Its protein product is CAWTGGPDTQYF.

Regarding this clone: Additional DNA sequences in this sample encode the identical CDR3. V and J are TRBV29-1 and TRBJ2-6, with D perhaps matching TRBD1 (5 bases). This CDR3 spans 13 amino acids. Trimming shortened V by 4 bases and J by 2 bases, and 6 bases separated the two germline ends. The germline gives CDR1 SQVTM, CDR2 ANQGSEA. The CDR3 reads CSVARAGANVLTF. The CDR3 nucleotides are TGCAGCGTTGCCAGGGCTGGGGCCAACGTCCTGACTTTC.

This clone was recorded once. This chain connects TRBV2 to TRBJ2-7; tentative D call: TRBD1 (5 bases). Trimming shortened V by 1 base and J by 2 bases, and 12 bases separated the two germline ends. Germline values: CDR1 SNHLY, CDR2 FYNNEI. CDR3 length: 15 residues. The CDR3: CASSEGQTKPYEQYF. CDR3 coding DNA: TGTGCCAGCAGTGAAGGACAGACCAAACCCTACGAGCAGTACTTC.

The chain joins TRBV7-6 to TRBJ2-1; TRBD2 agrees at 13 bases. V gave up 4 bases and J gave up 10 bases; unmatched junction bases: 4. In germline, CDR1 is SGHVS, CDR2 FNYEAQ. The CDR3 totals 14 residues. The CDR3 protein is CASSYPGLAGEQFF. In nucleotides, the CDR3 is TGTGCCAGCAGCTACCCGGGACTAGCGGGAGAGCAGTTCTTC.

The rearrangement uses TRBV10-3 and TRBJ2-7; the match to TRBD2 covers 15 bases. Germline loops: CDR1 ENHRY, CDR2 SYGVKD. With V trimmed by 0 bases and J by 4 bases, 4 bases remained unmatched. This CDR3 has 17 amino acids. This chain's CDR3 is CAISESLGLAGGYEQYF. CDR3 nucleotides: TGTGCCATCAGTGAGTCCCTAGGACTAGCGGGAGGGTACGAGCAGTACTTC.

In its sample, this clone was seen once. This sample includes further DNA sequences coding for the same CDR3. The chain employs TRBV9 and TRBJ2-1, with D perhaps given as TRBD1 or TRBD2 (5 bases each). Germline V gene sequence: CDR1 SGDLS, CDR2 YYNGEE. The CDR3 length is 16 residues. V lost 0 bases and J 0 bases, leaving 10 bases between the germline ends. The CDR3 here is CASSVAGGSSYNEQFF. The DNA of the CDR3 is TGTGCCAGCAGCGTAGCTGGGGGAAGCTCCTACAATGAGCAGTTCTTC.

The chain combines TRBV29-1 with TRBJ2-5; 7 nucleotides agree with TRBD2. The CDR3 extends over 14 amino acids. V dropped 6 bases and J dropped 5; count of bases not matched to a gene: 12. CDR1 and CDR2 (germline): SQVTM, ANQGSEA. The DNA of the CDR3 is TGCAGCGTGGGGGAGGGGTTAAGTGTGGAGACCCAGTACTTC. Encoded protein: CSVGEGLSVETQYF. Complete variable domain (other parts from reference TRBV29-1 and TRBJ2-5): SAVISQKPSRDICQRGTSLTIQCQVDSQVTMMFWYRQQPGQSLTLIATANQGSEATYESGFVIDKFPISRPNLTFSTLTVSNMSPEDSSIYLCSVGEGLSVETQYFGPGTRLLVL.

The CDR3, as DNA: TGTGCCAGCAGTTACTCGGTGGGGGCGACCTCCTACGAGCAGTACTTC. Residues: CASSYSVGATSYEQYF. J is TRBJ2-7 and V is TRBV6-6; tentatively, D is TRBD1 (6 bases). CDR3 size: 16 residues. V was cut by 0 bases and J by 0 bases, with 12 bases left in between. Germline assignment: CDR1 MNHNY and CDR2 SVGAGI (reference sequence).

This chain connects TRBV5-1 to TRBJ2-7; 11 nucleotides match TRBD1. CDR1 and CDR2 from the germline V gene are SGHRS and YFSETQ. The CDR3 has 15 amino acids. The junction had 8 bases not matched to a gene; V was cut back by 4 bases and J by 5 bases. The CDR3 sequence: CASSQAGTGGDEQYF. DNA for the CDR3: TGCGCCAGCAGCCAAGCGGGGACAGGGGGGGACGAGCAGTACTTC.

The gene calls are TRBV29-1 and TRBJ1-1, with a weak D call TRBD1 (5 bases). Germline assignment: CDR1 SQVTM and CDR2 ANQGSEA. This CDR3 spans 12 amino acids. V lost 7 bases and J 5 bases, leaving 14 bases between the germline ends. For the CDR3, the DNA is TGCAGCGCTGGGGGGTTGGGTACTGAAGCTTTCTTT. It translates to CSAGGLGTEAFF. The whole variable domain, remainder taken from reference TRBV29-1 and TRBJ1-1, is SAVISQKPSRDICQRGTSLTIQCQVDSQVTMMFWYRQQPGQSLTLIATANQGSEATYESGFVIDKFPISRPNLTFSTLTVSNMSPEDSSIYLCSAGGLGTEAFFGQGTRLTVV.

Only one count was recorded for this clone. This chain uses TRBV28 with TRBJ1-1; D perhaps matches TRBD1 (5 bases). Germline V gene data show CDR1 as MDHEN and CDR2 as SYDVKM. V was clipped by 6 bases and J by 8 bases, with 19 bases between them. There are 14 residues in the CDR3. The CDR3 nucleotides are TGTGCCAGCAGCATCGATTTTCGGGGCTTCGAAGCTTTCTTT. This sequence encodes CASSIDFRGFEAFF.

V and J are TRBV9 and TRBJ2-2; D not certain. V was pared by 6 bases and J by 3 bases, with 15 bases between. Germline loops: CDR1 SGDLS, CDR2 YYNGEE. This CDR3 contains 15 residues. The CDR3 spells CASKWTGGDTGELFF. The DNA for the CDR3 is TGTGCCAGCAAATGGACCGGTGGGGACACCGGGGAGCTGTTTTTT.

In its sample, this clone was seen once. The chain is built from TRBV2 and TRBJ2-5; D gene unclear. This CDR3 contains 13 residues. Trimming cost V 5 bases and J 0 bases, with 7 bases left between them. Looked up from germline, CDR1 is SNHLY and CDR2 is FYNNEI. CDR3: CASSPRNQETQYF. CDR3 coding DNA: TGTGCCAGCAGTCCAAGGAACCAAGAGACCCAGTACTTC.

The rearrangement uses TRBV10-3 and TRBJ2-5, with a possible D match to TRBD2 (5 bases). V was cut by 8 bases and J by 2 bases, with 12 bases left in between. The CDR3 covers 13 residues. Germline V lookup: CDR1 ENHRY, CDR2 SYGVKD. The CDR3 here is CAIGERNQETQYF. CDR3 in DNA: TGTGCCATCGGGGAGCGGAATCAAGAGACCCAGTACTTC.

The V and J genes are TRBV29-1 and TRBJ1-1, with a tentative D call TRBD1 (5 bases). Deletions cut 7 bases from V and 0 bases from J, with 9 bases between. Germline CDR1 reads SQVTM; CDR2 reads ANQGSEA. The CDR3 runs to 12 residues. CDR3: CSAGHLNTEAFF. CDR3 DNA: TGCAGCGCTGGACACTTGAACACTGAAGCTTTCTTT.

V usage is TRBV27 and J usage is TRBJ2-1, with D unresolved. This CDR3 is 15 amino acids long. Per germline, CDR1 MNHEY and CDR2 SMNVEV (reference sequence). With 3 bases removed from V and 0 bases from J, the gap between germline ends came to 9 bases. The DNA for the CDR3 is TGTGCCAGCAGTTTGTCTCGGAGCTCCTACAATGAGCAGTTCTTC. This encodes CASSLSRSSYNEQFF.

This clone was seen only once. The rearrangement links TRBV5-5 to TRBJ1-3; D is unclear. Germline V gene data show CDR1 as SGHKS and CDR2 as YYEKEE (reference sequence). V was clipped by 4 bases and J by 0 bases, with 11 bases between them. The CDR3 extends over 15 amino acids. The CDR3 DNA sequence: TGTGCCAGCAGCAAAGTGTCGAGCTCTGGAAACACCATATATTTT. Translated, it gives CASSKVSSSGNTIYF.

This rearrangement joins TRBV6-5 to TRBJ2-7; TRBD2 matches at 7 bases. Germline V gene data show CDR1 as MNHEY and CDR2 as SVGAGI. J was trimmed by 2 bases and V by 6 bases; bases with no gene match: 7. This CDR3 region has 14 residues. The CDR3 DNA reads as TGTGCCAGCAGCCGGGGAGCGGGAACCTACGAGCAGTACTTC. Protein sequence: CASSRGAGTYEQYF.

This sequence joins TRBV20-1 and TRBJ1-4; no clear D gene. Trimming shortened V by 6 bases and J by 6 bases, and 5 bases separated the two germline ends. CDR1 is DFQATT and CDR2 is SNEGSKA in the germline V gene (reference sequence). This CDR3 is 10 amino acids long. CDR3 in amino acids: CSAGDEKLFF. CDR3 DNA: TGCAGTGCGGGAGATGAAAAACTGTTTTTT.

The chain uses TRBV5-1 and TRBJ2-6; D possibly corresponds to TRBD1 (6 bases). Germline CDR1 and CDR2: SGHRS and YFSETQ. The length of the CDR3 is 16 residues. Between the trimmed V and J ends, which lost 0 bases and 2 bases, there was a span of 9 bases. The CDR3 DNA is TGCGCCAGCAGCTTGGTTGGACAGACTGGGGCCAACGTCCTGACTTTC. Translation gives CASSLVGQTGANVLTF.

The V gene is TRBV5-1, the J gene TRBJ1-1; perhaps TRBD1 as D (5 bases). Germline V gene data show CDR1 as SGHRS and CDR2 as YFSETQ. The length of the CDR3 is 14 residues. V shed 2 bases and J shed 2 bases, with 10 bases lying between them. As DNA, the CDR3 is TGCGCCAGCAGCTTTTGGGGGTTTAACACTGAAGCTTTCTTT. The encoded protein is CASSFWGFNTEAFF. Full variable domain (missing parts from reference TRBV5-1 and TRBJ1-1): KAGVTQTPRYLIKTRGQQVTLSCSPISGHRSVSWYQQTPGQGLQFLFEYFSETQRNKGNFPGRFSGRQFSNSRSEMNVSTLELGDSALYLCASSFWGFNTEAFFGQGTRLTVV.

The genes are TRBV27 and TRBJ2-6; D assignment may be TRBD1 or TRBD2 (6 bases each). Trimming shortened V by 5 bases and J by 0 bases, and 11 bases separated the two germline ends. The CDR3 covers 16 residues. Germline CDR1 is MNHEY and CDR2 is SMNVEV (reference sequence). CDR3: CASSQGGSSGANVLTF. The CDR3 nucleotides read TGTGCCAGCAGTCAAGGGGGGAGCTCTGGGGCCAACGTCCTGACTTTC.